Ten or more counts support the clone carrying this T cell receptor (beta chain). The antigen is not known. This specimen comes from a study of human T cells and chemical hapten exposure. Study-wide findings and caveats: It was expanded TCRs that formed significantly more large CDR3 similarity clusters than controls did.

TCRdb processed the RACE reads anew with MiXCR; each CDR3 protein has one entry. The repertoire holds 300,000 to 450,000 distinct CDR3 sequences, with roughly 4.8% as singletons. Trimming pared 2 bases from V and 5 bases from J, leaving 7 bases between. CDR3 length: 14 residues. Noted time point: patch test 1, 2 weeks after DPC sensitization. The treatment here: therapeutic diphenylcyclopropenone sensitization with weekly scalp DPC. The sequence was obtained from a woman aged 45-65 years with alopecia areata. Some clones in this sample may be carry-over from other donors' samples. Sequencing was performed on whole blood, taken in connection with sensitization to the hapten diphenylcyclopropenone (DPC). The chain employs TRBV12-3 or TRBV12-4 and TRBJ1-6; no clear D gene. The CDR3 DNA follows: TGTGCCAGCAGTTTAAGTCCGAATAATTCACCCCTCCACTTT. Translating gives CASSLSPNNSPLHF.